Following are 24 T cell receptor beta chains from one sample sequenced in a study of identical twins. TCRdb reprocessed the 5' RACE reads via MiXCR and lists one record per CDR3 protein. The sample has a few hundred thousand distinct CDR3 sequences, approximately 24% seen once. These data also formed part of another study, on T cells expressing NK-cell markers.

Sequencing used CD4+ T cells sorted from blood. The source of these receptors is a woman younger than 30 in good health.

This clonotype came up a few times. The V call is TRBV5-6, the J call TRBJ2-3; the match to TRBD2 covers 12 bases. Trimming removed 0 bases from V and 1 base from J; junction bases left unmatched: 3. Germline CDR1 is SGHDT and CDR2 is YYEEEE. The CDR3 is made up of 17 amino acids. The CDR3 reads CASSLELAGGRTDTQYF. The CDR3 nucleotides are TGTGCCAGCAGCTTGGAACTAGCGGGAGGTCGCACAGATACGCAGTATTTT. The full variable domain, completed using reference TRBV5-6 and TRBJ2-3, is DAGVTQSPTHLIKTRGQQVTLRCSPKSGHDTVSWYQQALGQGPQFIFQYYEEEERQRGNFPDRFSGHQFPNYSSELNVNALLLGDSALYLCASSLELAGGRTDTQYFGPGTRLTVL.

There are a few counts of this clonotype. The chain recombines TRBV4-2 with TRBJ2-7; perhaps TRBD2 as D (5 bases). The germline V and J ends were trimmed by 0 bases and 7 bases, with 7 bases remaining between them. The V gene's germline CDR1 is LGHNA and CDR2 YNFKEQ. The CDR3 runs to 12 residues. The CDR3 bases are TGTGCCAGCAGCCAAGATTGGAGGGAGCAGTACTTC. It yields the protein CASSQDWREQYF.

The chain links TRBV21-1 to TRBJ1-1; TRBD1 reflects the table's D call only, with no check against the DNA. TRBV21-1 is shown as a pseudogene. This CDR3 contains 18 residues. In DNA form, the CDR3 reads TGTGCCAGCAGCAACCCCCGGCGAATCGTTGGGGGGAACACTGAAGCTTTCTTT. This encodes CASSNPRRIVGGNTEAFF.

This CDR3 reads CASFPGPGETQYF. As DNA, the CDR3 is TGCGCCAGCTTTCCGGGACCGGGAGAGACCCAGTACTTC. The chain has TRBV5-1 and TRBJ2-5; possibly TRBD1 or TRBD2 for D (5 bases each). The CDR3 has 13 residues. Trimming removed 7 bases at V and 4 bases at J, with 14 bases between. The germline CDR1 and CDR2 sequences are SGHRS and YFSETQ.

This clonotype appeared a few times. V usage is TRBV6-4 and J usage is TRBJ2-3; tentatively, D is TRBD1 or TRBD2 (6 bases each). Trimming removed 6 bases from V and 3 bases from J, with 16 bases in between. CDR3 length equals 15 residues. Looked up from germline, CDR1 is MRHNA and CDR2 is SNTAGT. DNA of the CDR3: TGTGCCAGCAGCTCACCGGGGGCTGGGACAGATACGCAGTATTTT. This sequence encodes CASSSPGAGTDTQYF.

This clonotype was observed a few times. The chain recombines TRBV20-1 with TRBJ2-3; D not certain. Germline V gene sequence: CDR1 DFQATT, CDR2 SNEGSKA (reference sequence). This CDR3 is built from 11 residues. V was shortened by 7 bases and J by 7 bases, with 12 bases between the two germline ends. This CDR3 is CSVEPRNTQYF. Here the CDR3 DNA reads TGCAGTGTCGAGCCTAGGAATACGCAGTATTTT.

This sequence joins TRBV29-1 and TRBJ2-3, with D maybe TRBD2 (6 bases). V was trimmed by 7 bases and J by 2 bases, leaving 10 bases between them. CDR3 size: 12 residues. Per the germline V gene, CDR1 is SQVTM and CDR2 is ANQGSEA. In DNA, the CDR3 is TGCAGCGGCGGCGGGGACACAGATACGCAGTATTTT. This sequence encodes CSGGGDTDTQYF.

This chain links TRBV20-1 with TRBJ1-1; D possibly corresponds to TRBD1 (6 bases). Trimming took 3 bases from V and 5 from J, leaving 19 bases between them. This CDR3 contains 15 residues. The germline V gene encodes CDR1 DFQATT and CDR2 SNEGSKA (reference sequence). Here the CDR3 DNA reads TGCAGTGCTAGGCCGACACAGGGTGGAAGGACTGAAGCTTTCTTT. Its translation is CSARPTQGGRTEAFF.

This clonotype was recorded a few times. The chain couples TRBV20-1 to TRBJ2-5, with 8 bases matching TRBD1. The CDR3 sequence is 14 residues long. Germline trimming cut 4 bases from V and 4 bases from J; bases unmatched to any gene: 8. CDR1 DFQATT and CDR2 SNEGSKA come from the germline V gene (reference sequence). CDR3 sequence (DNA): TGCAGTGCTATAGACAGGGGTTTTTCAGAGACCCAGTACTTC. Its translation is CSAIDRGFSETQYF.

This clonotype was counted at least ten times. CDR3 DNA sequence: TGTGCCAGCAGTTACTCGGGACTCTACGAGCAGTACTTC. This encodes CASSYSGLYEQYF. The chain links TRBV6-5 to TRBJ2-7; a possible D gene is TRBD2 (6 bases). The length of the CDR3 is 13 residues. The V gene's germline CDR1 is MNHEY and CDR2 SVGAGI. V was pared by 0 bases and J by 3 bases, with 6 bases between.

The chain couples TRBV15 to TRBJ2-5; D assignment may be TRBD1 or TRBD2 (6 bases each). The CDR3 contains 14 residues. Trimming removed 0 bases at V and 3 bases at J, with 8 bases between. CDR1 and CDR2 from the germline V gene are LNHNV and YYDKDF (reference sequence). CDR3 residues: CATSREGGKETQYF. The CDR3 DNA sequence: TGTGCCACCAGCAGAGAAGGGGGGAAAGAGACCCAGTACTTC. Looking up the rest from reference TRBV15 and TRBJ2-5 gives the full variable domain: DAMVIQNPRYQVTQFGKPVTLSCSQTLNHNVMYWYQQKSSQAPKLLFHYYDKDFNNEADTPDNFQSRRPNTSFCFLDIRSPGLGDTAMYLCATSREGGKETQYFGPGTRLLVL.

This clonotype has more than one count but fewer than ten. This sequence joins TRBV2 and TRBJ2-1; 12 bases match TRBD2. This CDR3 is built from 12 residues. Unmatched junction bases numbered 6, after V lost 6 bases and J lost 15 bases. Germline CDR1 SNHLY, CDR2 FYNNEI. The CDR3 here is CASRPTSGSGFF. CDR3 in DNA: TGTGCCAGCAGGCCGACTAGCGGGAGTGGGTTCTTC.

The CDR3 bases are TGTGCCAGCAGTGACAGGGGTCACAATAATTCACCCCTCCACTTT. As protein: CASSDRGHNNSPLHF. This rearrangement joins TRBV6-1 to TRBJ1-6, with D maybe TRBD1 (6 bases). This CDR3 is 15 amino acids long. Deletions cut 3 bases from V and 5 bases from J, with 11 bases between. The germline gives CDR1 MNHNS, CDR2 SASEGT.

The rearrangement uses TRBV5-4 and TRBJ2-5; TRBD2 matches at 10 bases. Germline-derived CDR1 and CDR2 are SGHNT and YYREEE (reference sequence). Germline trimming cut 0 bases from V and 4 bases from J; bases unmatched to any gene: 6. This CDR3 has 16 residues. The CDR3 reads CASSLERGGPPETQYF. DNA of the CDR3: TGTGCCAGCAGCTTGGAGCGGGGGGGCCCCCCAGAGACCCAGTACTTC.

The chain joins TRBV6-2 or TRBV6-3 to TRBJ2-1; the match to TRBD1 covers 11 bases. CDR1 and CDR2 (germline): MNHEY, SVGEGT. The CDR3 contains 13 residues. With 11 bases clipped from V and 7 bases from J, the junction kept 7 bases outside the gene matches. Here the CDR3 DNA reads TGTGCCGGAGGACAGGGGGCGGGGAATGAGCAGTTCTTC. Its translation: CAGGQGAGNEQFF.

The chain carries TRBV10-1 and TRBJ2-7, with a weak D call TRBD1 (5 bases). Deletions cut 4 bases from V and 2 bases from J, with 12 bases between. This CDR3 region has 14 residues. CDR1 and CDR2 (germline): WNHNN, SYGVQD (reference sequence). CDR3 protein: CASSAAGLTYEQYF. DNA of the CDR3: TGCGCCAGCAGTGCGGCAGGGCTGACCTACGAGCAGTACTTC.

The chain carries TRBV30 and TRBJ2-3; D uncertain. CDR3 length: 11 residues. V lost 1 base and J lost 6, with 5 bases in between. Germline V gene lookup returns CDR1 GTSNPN and CDR2 SVGIG (reference sequence). In nucleotides, the CDR3 is TGTGCCTGGAGTGGCAGTGATACGCAGTATTTT. It specifies CAWSGSDTQYF. Full variable domain (rest looked up from reference TRBV30 and TRBJ2-3): SQTIHQWPATLVQPVGSPLSLECTVEGTSNPNLYWYRQAAGRGLQLLFYSVGIGQISSEVPQNLSASRPQDRQFILSSKKLLLSDSGFYLCAWSGSDTQYFGPGTRLTVL.

This clonotype was counted a few times. The genes are TRBV5-1 and TRBJ2-7; 13 bases fit TRBD2. CDR3 length: 16 residues. Germline V gene data show CDR1 as SGHRS and CDR2 as YFSETQ. J lost 3 bases, V lost 5 bases, and 8 bases had no gene match. The CDR3 loop is CASRRGLAGVFYEQYF. CDR3 nucleotides: TGCGCCAGCAGGCGCGGACTAGCGGGAGTATTCTACGAGCAGTACTTC.

The chain links TRBV5-1 to TRBJ2-2; 8 bases are shared with TRBD1. This CDR3 has 17 amino acids. V lost 1 base to trimming and J lost 5 bases; unmatched junction nucleotides: 10. Germline V gene sequence: CDR1 SGHRS, CDR2 YFSETQ. The CDR3 DNA reads as TGCGCCAGCAGCTTGTTCAGTCCAGGACAGGGAACCGGGGAGCTGTTTTTT. It encodes CASSLFSPGQGTGELFF.

The sample holds a few counts of this clonotype. The chain uses TRBV10-3 and TRBJ2-1; D uncertain. Trimming cost V 5 bases and J 6 bases, with 8 bases left between them. There are 12 residues in the CDR3. Germline V gives CDR1 ENHRY, CDR2 SYGVKD. The CDR3 here is CAISLTGNEQFF. The CDR3 DNA sequence: TGTGCCATCAGTCTGACCGGCAATGAGCAGTTCTTC.

The genes are TRBV12-3 or TRBV12-4 and TRBJ1-3; no clear D gene. The CDR3 loop spans 14 amino acids. V dropped 6 bases and J dropped 4 bases, with 13 bases sitting between them. CDR3 DNA: TGTGCCAGCAGCGTGACGGTGAAGGGAAACACCATATATTTT. It encodes CASSVTVKGNTIYF.

V usage is TRBV19 and J usage is TRBJ1-1; possible D gene TRBD1, 5 bases. The germline V gene has CDR1 LNHDA and CDR2 SQIVND (reference sequence). This CDR3 has 12 residues. With 6 bases removed from V and 11 bases from J, the gap between germline ends came to 16 bases. CDR3 loop: CASSNQGIEAFF. The CDR3 nucleotides read TGTGCCAGTAGCAACCAGGGAATAGAGGCTTTCTTT. The whole variable domain, remainder taken from reference TRBV19 and TRBJ1-1, is DGGITQSPKYLFRKEGQNVTLSCEQNLNHDAMYWYRQDPGQGLRLIYYSQIVNDFQKGDIAEGYSVSREKKESFPLTVTSAQKNPTAFYLCASSNQGIEAFFGQGTRLTVV.

The J gene is TRBJ1-2, the V gene TRBV7-2; no reliable D call. Trimming cost V 2 bases and J 1 base, with 8 bases left between them. Germline V CDR1 and CDR2: SGHTA, FQGNSA. The CDR3 extends over 14 amino acids. The CDR3 nucleotides are TGTGCCAGCAGCTTAAGGTTCAATAACTATGGCTACACCTTC. Translated, it gives CASSLRFNNYGYTF.

This clonotype has at least ten counts. The CDR3 here is CASSFRTGGKRDEQYF. CDR3 nucleotides: TGTGCCAGCAGTTTTCGGACAGGGGGCAAAAGGGACGAGCAGTACTTC. The chain links TRBV12-3 or TRBV12-4 to TRBJ2-7; 11 bases are a match to TRBD1. This CDR3 region has 16 residues. V gave up 3 bases and J gave up 5 bases; unmatched junction bases: 9.